This TCR beta chain was captured by sequencing in a study of blood T cell repertoires in COVID-19. Study as a whole: COVID-19 samples from acute and convalescent phases originated in the United States, Italy and Spain.

Those enrolled in Seattle joined during active infection and were followed longitudinally afterward. The V end was cut by 4 bases, the J end by 0 bases, with 3 bases between. Germline lookup yields CDR1 KGHDR and CDR2 SFDVKD. CDR3 size: 12 residues. Assay used: immunoSEQ multiplex PCR; TCRdb lists only in-frame clones, some missing. This sample yields about 130,000 clones, of which about 70% are seen a single time; 6% belongs to the top ten. The sequenced sample was peripheral blood. The V call is TRBV24-1, the J call TRBJ2-7; D call uncertain. The receptor's source is a man of 80 years or more with COVID-19, enrolled during active disease. This CDR3 is CATSDLSYEQYF. In DNA form, the CDR3 reads TGTGCCACCAGTGACCTCTCCTACGAGCAGTACTTC.